Below, one TCR beta chain is given with its context. This clonotype appeared many times. Its binding antigen is unknown. Per-nucleotide qualities are absent, and no much larger clonotype sits a single base away. Reads for this sample came from an Illumina HiSeq 1500. TCRdb redid the processing of the public reads, applying fastp at Q25 and MiXCR, and retained in-frame beta chains. Rows with one shared CDR3 protein collapse into an entry with the most common genes and DNA. This sample gives just under 300,000 distinct CDR3 sequences in total; about 9.2% of them show up just once. Clones ranked in the top ten supply about 2.3% of the sample. This record comes from a study of T cell repertoires in cytomegalovirus infection (dated by TCRdb to the late 2010s). Context from the whole study: The HLA type of each donor mattered for the analysis, because public TCR beta signatures pointed to carriage of CMV infection along with the matching HLA type. What the research found in general, with its limitations: The ex vivo response was dominated by HLA-C-restricted CMV-specific TCR beta clonotypes, which also provided the single most frequent clonotype in two of eight donors. In both this cohort and an independent roughly 360-donor cohort, the cumulative frequency of public TCR beta family members distinguished carriers of CMV infection plus the relevant HLA type.

The CDR3 runs 16 amino acids, cysteine and phenylalanine included. Only the CDR3 region is kept as DNA, spanning 48 bases read in frame from base 1. The junction carries 18 bases between V and J, which are trimmed by 4 bases and 8 bases respectively. The germline V gene (reference sequence) sets CDR1 to SEHNR and CDR2 to FQNEAQ. The V and J genes are TRBV7-9 and TRBJ1-6; TRBD1 is a possible D gene, resting on 5 matching bases. This TCR was sampled from a human donor in good health (CMV status not recorded). Some clones in this sample may be carry-over from other donors' samples. What was sequenced was PBMCs. The sequenced DNA is TGTGCCAGCAGCTCCCCGCTTTGGGGGAAGGATTCACCCCTCCACTTT. Its protein reads: CASSSPLWGKDSPLHF.